A selection of T cell receptor beta chains follows, all from one sample in a study of blood T cell repertoires in COVID-19. Sequencing was performed with immunoSEQ multiplex PCR; in TCRdb, only in-frame clones are kept and a portion is missing. The sample has approximately 53,000 clones; 75% to 85% are singletons. Sequenced material: peripheral blood. The receptors originated from a middle-aged man with acute or convalescent COVID-19. The CDR3 runs from the conserved cysteine through the conserved F or W. A D gene is named only where the DNA matches it firmly. Size values are once, few and many counts, or a class for expanded clones, and some rows have none.

cdr3_aa: CASRTDRGLNYGYTF; cdr3_nt: TGTGCCAGCAGAACCGACAGGGGGCTTAACTATGGCTACACCTTC; j_call: TRBJ1-2; v_call: TRBV5-4; d_call: TRBD1; clone_size: NA
cdr3_aa: CAARPKSEGGAEAFF; cdr3_nt: TGTGCCGCGCGGCCGAAAAGCGAAGGAGGTGCTGAAGCTTTCTTT; j_call: TRBJ1-1; v_call: TRBV10-3; d_call: NA; clone_size: NA
cdr3_aa: CASSTQATNSPLHF; cdr3_nt: TGTGCCAGCAGCACCCAGGCTACTAATTCACCCCTCCACTTT; j_call: TRBJ1-6; v_call: TRBV14; d_call: NA; clone_size: once
cdr3_aa: CASSPLPGQEQETQYF; cdr3_nt: TGTGCCAGCAGCCCCCTCCCTGGACAGGAGCAAGAGACCCAGTACTTC; j_call: TRBJ2-5; v_call: TRBV7-9; d_call: TRBD1; clone_size: once
cdr3_aa: CASSVDRAETQYF; cdr3_nt: TGTGCCAGCAGCGTTGACAGGGCAGAGACCCAGTACTTC; j_call: TRBJ2-5; v_call: TRBV2; d_call: TRBD1; clone_size: NA
cdr3_aa: CASSLVAGQNEAFF; cdr3_nt: TGCGCCAGCAGCTTGGTGGCAGGACAGAATGAAGCTTTCTTT; j_call: TRBJ1-1; v_call: TRBV5-1; d_call: NA; clone_size: few
cdr3_aa: CASSYGGKPRGYTF; cdr3_nt: TGTGCCAGCAGTTACGGGGGGAAGCCGCGTGGCTACACCTTC; j_call: TRBJ1-2; v_call: TRBV6-2/TRBV6-3; d_call: NA; clone_size: NA
cdr3_aa: CASSPPGQGYSPLHF; cdr3_nt: TGTGCCAGCAGCCCTCCGGGACAGGGGTATTCACCCCTCCACTTT; j_call: TRBJ1-6; v_call: TRBV28; d_call: TRBD1; clone_size: once
cdr3_aa: CASSLEPPPMVQYF; cdr3_nt: TGCGCCAGCAGCTTGGAACCGCCCCCTATGGTCCAGTACTTC; j_call: TRBJ2-5; v_call: TRBV5-1; d_call: NA; clone_size: NA
cdr3_aa: CAWSAFNQPQHF; cdr3_nt: TGTGCCTGGAGTGCTTTTAATCAGCCCCAGCATTTT; j_call: TRBJ1-5; v_call: TRBV30; d_call: NA; clone_size: few
cdr3_aa: CASSLGTVAGVGGYTF; cdr3_nt: TGCGCCAGCAGCTTGGGGACAGTCGCTGGAGTCGGTGGCTACACCTTC; j_call: TRBJ1-2; v_call: TRBV5-1; d_call: NA; clone_size: NA
cdr3_aa: CASSPRTGELFF; cdr3_nt: TGTGCCAGCTCACCTCGCACCGGGGAGCTGTTTTTT; j_call: TRBJ2-2; v_call: TRBV18; d_call: NA; clone_size: NA
cdr3_aa: CASSVDPGDTDTQYF; cdr3_nt: TGTGCCAGCAGCGTAGATCCCGGGGACACAGATACGCAGTATTTT; j_call: TRBJ2-3; v_call: TRBV9; d_call: NA; clone_size: once
cdr3_aa: CASSRLGTQYF; cdr3_nt: TGTGCCAGCAGCCGACTTGGTACGCAGTATTTT; j_call: TRBJ2-3; v_call: TRBV3-1/TRBV3-2; d_call: NA; clone_size: NA
cdr3_aa: CASSSTANYGGGMTGEQYF; cdr3_nt: TGTGCCAGCAGCTCAACCGCGAACTACGGCGGCGGGATGACGGGCGAGCAGTACTTC; j_call: TRBJ2-7; v_call: TRBV7-6; d_call: NA; clone_size: NA
cdr3_aa: CASKEIAGGYEQYF; cdr3_nt: TGTGCCAGCAAGGAAATAGCGGGAGGCTACGAGCAGTACTTC; j_call: TRBJ2-7; v_call: TRBV6-5; d_call: TRBD2; clone_size: NA